Presented here are 15 T cell receptor beta chains from one specimen sequenced in a study of OX40 agonist ivuxolimab in advanced cancers. Repertoires were generated with immunoSEQ multiplex PCR, while TCRdb's copy carries only in-frame clones and drops some. The top ten clones hold approximately 1.5% of a sample with about 53,000 clones, roughly 84% of them seen once. The specimen comprised CD4+ or CD8+ T cells sorted from blood, sampled in a trial of the OX40 agonist ivuxolimab. These receptors were obtained from an adult with an advanced solid tumor such as melanoma, head and neck, liver or kidney cancer.

This chain connects TRBV18 to TRBJ1-4; 9 positions match TRBD1. The germline V gene encodes CDR1 KGHSH and CDR2 LQKENI. The V segment lost 4 bases and the J segment 7 bases; nucleotides outside the gene matches: 7. The CDR3 length is 15 residues. CDR3 coding DNA: TGTGCCAGCTCACGCGGACAGGGGAGCGGTGAAAAACTGTTTTTT. Protein product: CASSRGQGSGEKLFF.

V usage is TRBV5-4 and J usage is TRBJ1-4; the match to TRBD1 covers 7 bases. The V gene end was trimmed by 3 bases and the J gene end by 7 bases; junction bases not matched to a gene: 12. CDR1 SGHNT and CDR2 YYREEE come from the germline V gene (reference sequence). This CDR3 comprises 16 residues. The CDR3 sequence is CASSSDRDQPGEKLFF. DNA of the CDR3: TGTGCCAGCAGCTCTGACAGGGACCAGCCCGGTGAAAAACTGTTTTTT.

This chain links TRBV10-3 with TRBJ2-2; D call uncertain. This CDR3 contains 12 residues. Germline V gene sequence: CDR1 ENHRY, CDR2 SYGVKD. V lost 4 bases and J lost 6, with 6 bases in between. Here the CDR3 reads CAISVGAGELFF. The CDR3, as DNA: TGTGCCATCAGTGTAGGAGCCGGGGAGCTGTTTTTT.

In nucleotides, the CDR3 is TGCGCCAGCAGCCCCCAGGGGGATACGCAGTATTTT. It encodes CASSPQGDTQYF. This chain links TRBV5-1 with TRBJ2-3, with TRBD1 as a possible D gene (6 bases). Germline V lookup: CDR1 SGHRS, CDR2 YFSETQ. CDR3 length: 12 amino acids. Between the trimmed V and J ends, which lost 4 bases and 6 bases, there was a span of 9 bases.

Regarding this clone: As the CDR3 is not closed by the conserved phenylalanine or tryptophan, this likely results from a read error. V and J are TRBV28 and TRBJ1-1; D is undetermined. V was clipped by 6 bases and J by 2 bases, with 10 bases between them. This CDR3 region has 13 residues. Germline V lookup: CDR1 MDHEN, CDR2 SYDVKM. The CDR3 reads CASSSTLNTEAFL. In DNA form, the CDR3 reads TGTGCCAGCAGCTCCACACTCAACACTGAAGCTTTCCTT.

The V call is TRBV21-1, the J call TRBJ2-2; the table's D call of TRBD2 was not tested on the DNA. TRBV21-1 is termed a pseudogene. The CDR3 is 17 amino acids. The DNA for the CDR3 is TGTGCCAGCAGCAAAGCTGGGAGCGGGAGGCACACCGGGGAGCTGTTTTTT. This sequence encodes CASSKAGSGRHTGELFF.

The chain joins TRBV30 to TRBJ2-1, with a possible D match to TRBD2 (6 bases). The CDR3 runs to 13 residues. Germline values: CDR1 GTSNPN, CDR2 SVGIG (reference sequence). The V end lost 2 bases, the J end lost 6 bases, and 11 bases lay between the germline ends. The CDR3 bases are TGTGCCTGGAGTAGGGACTCAAGCAATGAGCAGTTCTTC. It yields the protein CAWSRDSSNEQFF.

The chain's CDR3 is CASSPPDSGNTIYF. The DNA of the CDR3 is TGTGCCAGCAGCCCTCCCGACTCTGGAAACACCATATATTTT. This rearrangement joins TRBV16 to TRBJ1-3; no clear D gene. CDR1 is KGHSY and CDR2 is FQNENV in the germline V gene. The germline V and J ends were trimmed by 4 bases and 0 bases, with 7 bases remaining between them. The CDR3 is 14 amino acids.

This sequence joins TRBV5-1 and TRBJ2-3; D is undetermined. Trimming left V 5 bases short and J 3 bases short, with 10 bases between. The CDR3 contains 13 residues. Germline V gives CDR1 SGHRS, CDR2 YFSETQ. CDR3 amino acids: CASSSRWTDTQYF. In DNA, the CDR3 is TGCGCCAGCAGTAGCCGGTGGACAGATACGCAGTATTTT.

The V gene is TRBV15, the J gene TRBJ1-4, with D possibly matching TRBD1 (5 bases). Germline loops: CDR1 LNHNV, CDR2 YYDKDF (reference sequence). V was shortened by 8 bases and J by 7 bases, with 14 bases between the two germline ends. This CDR3 is 13 amino acids long. CDR3 loop: CATRATGGEKLFF. The CDR3, as DNA: TGTGCCACCCGGGCCACAGGCGGTGAAAAACTGTTTTTT.

The rearrangement uses TRBV4-1 and TRBJ2-1, with D possibly TRBD1 on 5 matching bases. This CDR3 has 15 residues. V shed 0 bases and J shed 6 bases, with 12 bases lying between them. Germline V gene sequence: CDR1 MGHRA, CDR2 YSYEKL. The CDR3 here is CASSQDQGVRNEQFF. The DNA for the CDR3 is TGCGCCAGCAGCCAAGACCAGGGTGTTCGCAATGAGCAGTTCTTC.

The chain recombines TRBV19 with TRBJ2-5, with a tentative D call TRBD2 (5 bases). The CDR3 has 14 residues. Germline V CDR1 and CDR2: LNHDA, SQIVND (reference sequence). Trimming removed 4 bases from V and 2 bases from J, with 11 bases in between. The CDR3 DNA is TGTGCCAGTAGTAGGGCTCGGGGTCAAGAGACCCAGTACTTC. Translating it yields CASSRARGQETQYF.

The chain couples TRBV6-6 to TRBJ2-7; 7 positions match TRBD1. The CDR3 runs to 13 residues. Germline assignment: CDR1 MNHNY and CDR2 SVGAGI (reference sequence). J lost 10 bases, V lost 0 bases, and 6 bases had no gene match. The CDR3 sequence is CASSYSGQESQYF. Here the CDR3 DNA reads TGTGCCAGCAGTTACTCAGGACAGGAGTCCCAGTACTTC.

V gene TRBV28 combines with J gene TRBJ1-1; possibly TRBD1 for D (6 bases). Germline V CDR1 and CDR2: MDHEN, SYDVKM. The CDR3 length is 14 residues. Trimming shortened V by 5 bases and J by 6 bases, and 16 bases separated the two germline ends. Here the CDR3 reads CASSLSGGLAEAFF. The CDR3 DNA reads TGTGCCAGCAGTCTGTCGGGGGGCTTGGCTGAAGCTTTCTTT.

This chain joins TRBV15 and TRBJ1-4; TRBD1 matches at 7 bases. Trimming at V came to 3 bases and at J to 7 bases, leaving 8 bases not matched to a gene. This CDR3 spans 15 amino acids. Germline V gene sequence: CDR1 LNHNV, CDR2 YYDKDF (reference sequence). DNA of the CDR3: TGTGCCACCAGCAGCCTACAGGGGCCTGTTGAAAAACTGTTTTTT. Residues: CATSSLQGPVEKLFF.